This TCR beta chain was observed in a study of T cells in localized non-small cell lung cancer. The repertoire was sequenced with immunoSEQ multiplex PCR; TCRdb's copy has only in-frame clones and lacks some. The table includes tens of thousands of clones, 85% to 90% detected once. Sequencing was performed on PBMCs, taken before any cancer treatment. This clonotype originated in a woman aged 35-75 years with stage II squamous cell lung carcinoma.

The CDR3 loop reads CASSPDVRGINEKLFF. CDR3 coding DNA: TGTGCCAGCAGCCCCGACGTGAGAGGGATTAATGAAAAACTGTTTTTT. This sequence joins TRBV5-5 and TRBJ1-4; D unresolved. This CDR3 has 16 residues. V dropped 4 bases and J dropped 4 bases, with 17 bases sitting between them. Per the germline V gene, CDR1 is SGHKS and CDR2 is YYEKEE (reference sequence).